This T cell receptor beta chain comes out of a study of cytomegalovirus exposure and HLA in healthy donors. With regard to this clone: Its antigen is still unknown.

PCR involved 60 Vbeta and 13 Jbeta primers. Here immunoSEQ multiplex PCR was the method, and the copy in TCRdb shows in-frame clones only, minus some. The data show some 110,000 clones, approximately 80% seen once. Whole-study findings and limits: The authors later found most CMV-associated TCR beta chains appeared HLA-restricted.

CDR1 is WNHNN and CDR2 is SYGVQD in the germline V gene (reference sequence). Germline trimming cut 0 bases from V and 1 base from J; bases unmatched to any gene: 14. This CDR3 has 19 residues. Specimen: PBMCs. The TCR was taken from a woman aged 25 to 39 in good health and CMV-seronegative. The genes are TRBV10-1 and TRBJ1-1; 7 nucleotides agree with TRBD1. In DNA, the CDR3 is TGCGCCAGCAGTGAGTCGGAGACAGGGCTTCTGCTGGGGAACACTGAAGCTTTCTTT. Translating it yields CASSESETGLLLGNTEAFF.